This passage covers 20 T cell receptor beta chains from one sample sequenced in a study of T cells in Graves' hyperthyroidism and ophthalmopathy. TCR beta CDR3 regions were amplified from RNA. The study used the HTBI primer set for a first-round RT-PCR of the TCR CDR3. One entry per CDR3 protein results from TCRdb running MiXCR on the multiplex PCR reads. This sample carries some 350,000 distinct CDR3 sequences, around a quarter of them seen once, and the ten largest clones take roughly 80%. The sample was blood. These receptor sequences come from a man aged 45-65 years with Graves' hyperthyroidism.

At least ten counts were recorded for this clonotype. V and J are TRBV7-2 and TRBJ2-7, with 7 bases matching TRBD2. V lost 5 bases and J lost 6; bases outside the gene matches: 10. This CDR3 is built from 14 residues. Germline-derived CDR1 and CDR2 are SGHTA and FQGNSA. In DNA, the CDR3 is TGTGCCAGCAGCCCTTGGGTAACTAGCGCCGAGCAGTACTTC. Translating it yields CASSPWVTSAEQYF.

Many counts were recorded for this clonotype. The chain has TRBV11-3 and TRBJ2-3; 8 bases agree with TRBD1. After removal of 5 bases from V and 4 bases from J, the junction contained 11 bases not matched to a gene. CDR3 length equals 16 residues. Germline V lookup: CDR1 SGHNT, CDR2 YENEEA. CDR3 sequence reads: CASSRRDRSGADTQYF. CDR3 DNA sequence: TGTGCCAGCAGCCGTAGGGACAGGTCGGGCGCAGATACGCAGTATTTT.

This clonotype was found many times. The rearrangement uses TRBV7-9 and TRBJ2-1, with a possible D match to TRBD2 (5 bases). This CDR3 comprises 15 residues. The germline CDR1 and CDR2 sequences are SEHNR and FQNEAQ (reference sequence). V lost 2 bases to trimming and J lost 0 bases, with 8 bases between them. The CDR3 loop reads CASSLRTRSYNEQFF. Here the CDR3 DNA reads TGTGCCAGCAGCTTAAGGACTCGCTCCTACAATGAGCAGTTCTTC.

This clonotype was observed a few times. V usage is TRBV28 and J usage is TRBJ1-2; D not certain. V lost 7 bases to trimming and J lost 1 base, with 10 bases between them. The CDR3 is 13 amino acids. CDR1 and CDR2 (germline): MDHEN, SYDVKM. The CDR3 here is CASTFQSNYGYTF. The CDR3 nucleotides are TGTGCCAGCACCTTTCAGAGTAACTATGGCTACACCTTC.

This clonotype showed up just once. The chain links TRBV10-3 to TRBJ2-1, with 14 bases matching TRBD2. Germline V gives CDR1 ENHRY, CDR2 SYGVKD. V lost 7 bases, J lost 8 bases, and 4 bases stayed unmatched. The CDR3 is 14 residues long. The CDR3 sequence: CAIKPGLAGDEQFF. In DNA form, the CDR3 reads TGTGCCATCAAACCGGGACTAGCGGGAGATGAGCAGTTCTTC.

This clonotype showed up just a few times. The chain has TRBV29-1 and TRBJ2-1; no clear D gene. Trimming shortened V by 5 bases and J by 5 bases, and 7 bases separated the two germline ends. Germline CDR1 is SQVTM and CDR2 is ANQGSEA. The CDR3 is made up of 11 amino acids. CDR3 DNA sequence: TGCAGCGTTCACCGGAACAATGAGCAGTTCTTC. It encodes CSVHRNNEQFF.

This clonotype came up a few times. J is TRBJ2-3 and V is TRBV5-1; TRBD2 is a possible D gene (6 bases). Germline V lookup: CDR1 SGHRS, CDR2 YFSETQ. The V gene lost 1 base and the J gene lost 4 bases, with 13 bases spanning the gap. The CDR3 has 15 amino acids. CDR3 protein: CASSLSPGEADTQYF. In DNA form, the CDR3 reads TGCGCCAGCAGCTTGTCTCCGGGGGAGGCAGATACGCAGTATTTT.

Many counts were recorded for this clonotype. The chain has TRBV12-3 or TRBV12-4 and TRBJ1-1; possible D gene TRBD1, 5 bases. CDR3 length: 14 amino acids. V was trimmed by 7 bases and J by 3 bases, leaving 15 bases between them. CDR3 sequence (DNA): TGTGCCAGCACCCTGGGGGAGGGGTACACTGAAGCTTTCTTT. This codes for CASTLGEGYTEAFF.

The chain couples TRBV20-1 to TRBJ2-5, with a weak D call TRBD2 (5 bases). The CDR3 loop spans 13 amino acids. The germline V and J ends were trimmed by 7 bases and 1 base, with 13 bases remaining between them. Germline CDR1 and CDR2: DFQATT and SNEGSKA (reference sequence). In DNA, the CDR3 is TGCAGTGTGGGCCGGAGGCTCCAAGAGACCCAGTACTTC. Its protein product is CSVGRRLQETQYF.

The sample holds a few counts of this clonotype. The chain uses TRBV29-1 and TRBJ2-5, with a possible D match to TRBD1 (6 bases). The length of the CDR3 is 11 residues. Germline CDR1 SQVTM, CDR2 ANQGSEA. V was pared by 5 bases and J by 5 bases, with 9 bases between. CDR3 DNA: TGCAGCGTTCATACAGGGGAGACCCAGTACTTC. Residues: CSVHTGETQYF.

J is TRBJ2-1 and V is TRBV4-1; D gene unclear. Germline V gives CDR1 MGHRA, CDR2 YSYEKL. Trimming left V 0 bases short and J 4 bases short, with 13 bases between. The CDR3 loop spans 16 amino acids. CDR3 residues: CASSQDLTPPYNEQFF. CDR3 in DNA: TGCGCCAGCAGCCAAGATTTGACACCCCCTTACAATGAGCAGTTCTTC.

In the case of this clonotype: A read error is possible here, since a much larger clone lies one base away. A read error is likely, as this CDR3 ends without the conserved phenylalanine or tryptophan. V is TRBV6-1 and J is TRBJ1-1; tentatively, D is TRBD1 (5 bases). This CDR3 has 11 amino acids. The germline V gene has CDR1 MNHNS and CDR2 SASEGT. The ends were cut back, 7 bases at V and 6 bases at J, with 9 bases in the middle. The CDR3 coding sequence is TGTGCCAGCATAGGGACCGCTGAAGCTTTCCTT. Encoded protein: CASIGTAEAFL.

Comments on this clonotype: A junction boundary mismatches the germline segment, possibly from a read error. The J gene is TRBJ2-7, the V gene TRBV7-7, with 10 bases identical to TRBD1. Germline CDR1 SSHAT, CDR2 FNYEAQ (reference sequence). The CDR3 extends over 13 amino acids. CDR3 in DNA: TGTGCTAGCAGCTCGCGGACAGGGGGCGAGCAGTACTTC. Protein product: CASSSRTGGEQYF.

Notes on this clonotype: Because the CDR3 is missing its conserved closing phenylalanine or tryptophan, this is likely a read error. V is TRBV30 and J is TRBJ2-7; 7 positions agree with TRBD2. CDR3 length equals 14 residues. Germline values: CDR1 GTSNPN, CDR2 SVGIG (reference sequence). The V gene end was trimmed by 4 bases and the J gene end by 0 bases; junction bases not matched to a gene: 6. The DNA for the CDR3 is TGTGCCTGGATCCGACTAGCCGGCTCCTACGAGCAGTACCTC. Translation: CAWIRLAGSYEQYL.

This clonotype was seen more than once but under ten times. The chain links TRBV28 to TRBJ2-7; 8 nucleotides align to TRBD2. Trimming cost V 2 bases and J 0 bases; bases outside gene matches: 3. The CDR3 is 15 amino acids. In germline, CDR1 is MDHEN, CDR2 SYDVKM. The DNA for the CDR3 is TGTGCCAGCAGTTTAGGGGGACTAGACTCCTACGAGCAGTACTTC. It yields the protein CASSLGGLDSYEQYF.

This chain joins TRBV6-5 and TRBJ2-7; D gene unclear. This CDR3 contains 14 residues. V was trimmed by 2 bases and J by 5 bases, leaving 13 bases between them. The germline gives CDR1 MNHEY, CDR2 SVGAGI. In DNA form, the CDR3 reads TGTGCCAGCAGTTACGAAATAACTCCCGACGAGCAGTACTTC. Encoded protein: CASSYEITPDEQYF.

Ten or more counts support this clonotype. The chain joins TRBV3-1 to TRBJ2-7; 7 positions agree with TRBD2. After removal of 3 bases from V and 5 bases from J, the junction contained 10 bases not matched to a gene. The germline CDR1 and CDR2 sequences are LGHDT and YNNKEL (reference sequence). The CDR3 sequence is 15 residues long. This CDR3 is CASSQLTGGGDEQYF. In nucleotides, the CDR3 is TGTGCCAGCAGCCAGCTTACGGGAGGCGGCGACGAGCAGTACTTC.

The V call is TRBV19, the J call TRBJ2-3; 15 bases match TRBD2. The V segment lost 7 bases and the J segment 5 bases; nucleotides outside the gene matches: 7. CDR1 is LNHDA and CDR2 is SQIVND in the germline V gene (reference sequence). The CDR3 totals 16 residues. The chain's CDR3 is CASNPRGLAGGDTQYF. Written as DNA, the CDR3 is TGTGCCAGTAACCCCCGGGGACTAGCGGGAGGAGATACGCAGTATTTT.

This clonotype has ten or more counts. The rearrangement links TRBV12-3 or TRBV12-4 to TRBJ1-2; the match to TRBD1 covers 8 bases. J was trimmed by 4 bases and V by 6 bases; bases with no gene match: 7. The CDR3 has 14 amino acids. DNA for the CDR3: TGTGCCAGCAGCCGGGGACAGGCGACCTATGGCTACACCTTC. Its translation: CASSRGQATYGYTF.

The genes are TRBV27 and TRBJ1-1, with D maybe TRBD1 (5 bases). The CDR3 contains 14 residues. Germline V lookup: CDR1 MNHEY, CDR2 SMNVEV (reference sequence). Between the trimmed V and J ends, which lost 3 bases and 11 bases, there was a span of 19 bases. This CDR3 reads CASSLRGPGESAFF. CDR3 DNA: TGTGCCAGCAGTTTGAGGGGCCCCGGGGAGTCTGCTTTCTTT.